This T cell receptor beta chain was identified during a study of blood T cell repertoires in COVID-19. About the study: PBMCs, B-cell-depleted T cells, or T cells were the source of the cDNA or gDNA that made up the material.

This CDR3 is 19 amino acids long. Between the trimmed V and J ends, which lost 1 base and 5 bases, there was a span of 26 bases. The germline V gene encodes CDR1 LGHDT and CDR2 YNNKEL (reference sequence). Assay used: immunoSEQ multiplex PCR; TCRdb lists only in-frame clones, some missing. Here the sample spans approximately 150,000 clones, over 70% being singletons. The rearrangement links TRBV3-1 (or the pseudogene TRBV3-2) to TRBJ1-1; weak D call: TRBD1 (5 bases). The sequenced sample consisted of PBMCs or T cells enriched from blood (not recorded which). This receptor was taken from a middle-aged woman with acute COVID-19. In nucleotides, the CDR3 is TGTGCCAGCAGCCAAGCGCCCCAAGGAGTATGGGGGGGTGGGACTGAAGCTTTCTTT. Translation: CASSQAPQGVWGGGTEAFF.